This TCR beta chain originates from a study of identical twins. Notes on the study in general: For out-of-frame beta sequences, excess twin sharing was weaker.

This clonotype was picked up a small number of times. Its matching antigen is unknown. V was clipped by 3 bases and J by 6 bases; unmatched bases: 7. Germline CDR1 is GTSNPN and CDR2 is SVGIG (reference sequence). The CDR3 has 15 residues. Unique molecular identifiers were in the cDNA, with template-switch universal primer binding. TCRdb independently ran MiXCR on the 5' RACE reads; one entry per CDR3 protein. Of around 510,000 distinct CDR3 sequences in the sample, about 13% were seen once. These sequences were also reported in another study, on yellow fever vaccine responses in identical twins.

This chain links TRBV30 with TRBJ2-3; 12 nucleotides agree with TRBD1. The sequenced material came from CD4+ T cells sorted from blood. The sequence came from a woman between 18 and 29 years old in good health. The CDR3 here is CAWSQGQGASDTQYF. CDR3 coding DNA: TGTGCCTGGAGCCAGGGACAGGGGGCATCCGATACGCAGTATTTT.